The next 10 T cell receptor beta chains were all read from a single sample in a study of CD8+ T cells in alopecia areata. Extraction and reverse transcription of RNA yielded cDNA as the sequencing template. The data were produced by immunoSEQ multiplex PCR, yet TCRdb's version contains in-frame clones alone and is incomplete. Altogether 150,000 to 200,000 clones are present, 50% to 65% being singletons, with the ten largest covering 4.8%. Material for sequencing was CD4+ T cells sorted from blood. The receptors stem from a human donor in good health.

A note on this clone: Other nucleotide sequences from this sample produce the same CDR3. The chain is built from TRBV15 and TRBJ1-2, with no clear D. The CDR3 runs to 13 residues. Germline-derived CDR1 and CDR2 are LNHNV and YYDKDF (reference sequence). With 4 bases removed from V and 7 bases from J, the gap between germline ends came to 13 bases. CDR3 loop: CATSTSGTAGYTF. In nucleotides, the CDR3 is TGTGCCACCAGCACATCTGGAACAGCTGGCTACACCTTC.

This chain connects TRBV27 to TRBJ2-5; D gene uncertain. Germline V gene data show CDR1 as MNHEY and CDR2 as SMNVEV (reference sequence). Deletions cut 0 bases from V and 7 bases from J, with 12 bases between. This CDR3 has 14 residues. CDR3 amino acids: CASSLSVTPSTQYF. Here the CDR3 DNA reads TGTGCCAGCAGTTTATCGGTCACCCCGTCGACCCAGTACTTC.

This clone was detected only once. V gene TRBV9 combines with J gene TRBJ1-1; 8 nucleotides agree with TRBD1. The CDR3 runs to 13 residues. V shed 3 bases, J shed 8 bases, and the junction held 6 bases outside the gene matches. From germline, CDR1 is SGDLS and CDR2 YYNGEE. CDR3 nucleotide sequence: TGTGCCAGCAGCGCAGGGACAGGCACCGAAGCTTTCTTT. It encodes CASSAGTGTEAFF.

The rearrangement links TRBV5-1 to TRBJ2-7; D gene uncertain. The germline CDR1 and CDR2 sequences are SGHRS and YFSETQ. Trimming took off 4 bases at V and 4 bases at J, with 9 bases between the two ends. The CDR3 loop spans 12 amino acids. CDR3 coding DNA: TGCGCCAGCAGCCTGGACCGTTACGAGCAGTACTTC. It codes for CASSLDRYEQYF.

The CDR3 reads CATSRRTGTGSYEQYF. The CDR3 DNA is TGTGCCACCAGCAGACGTACCGGGACGGGGTCCTACGAGCAGTACTTC. The V and J genes are TRBV15 and TRBJ2-7, with D perhaps being TRBD1 or TRBD2 (5 bases each). Germline V gene lookup returns CDR1 LNHNV and CDR2 YYDKDF (reference sequence). There are 16 residues in the CDR3. Deletions cut 2 bases from V and 1 base from J, with 15 bases between.

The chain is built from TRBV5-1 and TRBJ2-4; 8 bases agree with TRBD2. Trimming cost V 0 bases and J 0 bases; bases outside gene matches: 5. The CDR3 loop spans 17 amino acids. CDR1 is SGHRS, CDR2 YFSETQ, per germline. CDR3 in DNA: TGCGCCAGCAGCTTGGCGGGGGGGCGACTAGCCAAAAACATTCAGTACTTC. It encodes CASSLAGGRLAKNIQYF. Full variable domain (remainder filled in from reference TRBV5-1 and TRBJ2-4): KAGVTQTPRYLIKTRGQQVTLSCSPISGHRSVSWYQQTPGQGLQFLFEYFSETQRNKGNFPGRFSGRQFSNSRSEMNVSTLELGDSALYLCASSLAGGRLAKNIQYFGAGTRLSVL.

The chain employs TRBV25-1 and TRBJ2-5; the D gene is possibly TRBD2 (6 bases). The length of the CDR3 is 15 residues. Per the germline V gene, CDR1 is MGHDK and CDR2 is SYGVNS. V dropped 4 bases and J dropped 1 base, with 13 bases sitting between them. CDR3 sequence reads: CASSGLGSGQETQYF. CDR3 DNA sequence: TGTGCCAGCAGTGGCCTCGGGAGTGGCCAAGAGACCCAGTACTTC.

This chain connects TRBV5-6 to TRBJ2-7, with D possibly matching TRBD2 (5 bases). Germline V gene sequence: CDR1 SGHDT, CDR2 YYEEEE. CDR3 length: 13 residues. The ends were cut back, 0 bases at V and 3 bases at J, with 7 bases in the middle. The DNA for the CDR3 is TGTGCCAGCAGCTTGGCGGCGGGCTACGAGCAGTACTTC. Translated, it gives CASSLAAGYEQYF.

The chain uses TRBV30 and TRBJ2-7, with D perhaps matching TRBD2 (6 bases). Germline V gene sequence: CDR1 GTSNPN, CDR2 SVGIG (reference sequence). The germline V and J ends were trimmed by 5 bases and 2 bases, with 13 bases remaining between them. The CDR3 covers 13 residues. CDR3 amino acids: CAWAGSGTYEQYF. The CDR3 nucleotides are TGTGCCTGGGCCGGGAGCGGAACCTACGAGCAGTACTTC.

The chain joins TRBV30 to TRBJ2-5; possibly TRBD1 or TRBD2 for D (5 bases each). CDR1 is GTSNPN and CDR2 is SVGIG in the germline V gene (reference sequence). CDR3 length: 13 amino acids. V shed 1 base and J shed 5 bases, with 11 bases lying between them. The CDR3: CAWSGLAGETQYF. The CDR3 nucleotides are TGTGCCTGGAGTGGGCTAGCAGGGGAGACCCAGTACTTC.